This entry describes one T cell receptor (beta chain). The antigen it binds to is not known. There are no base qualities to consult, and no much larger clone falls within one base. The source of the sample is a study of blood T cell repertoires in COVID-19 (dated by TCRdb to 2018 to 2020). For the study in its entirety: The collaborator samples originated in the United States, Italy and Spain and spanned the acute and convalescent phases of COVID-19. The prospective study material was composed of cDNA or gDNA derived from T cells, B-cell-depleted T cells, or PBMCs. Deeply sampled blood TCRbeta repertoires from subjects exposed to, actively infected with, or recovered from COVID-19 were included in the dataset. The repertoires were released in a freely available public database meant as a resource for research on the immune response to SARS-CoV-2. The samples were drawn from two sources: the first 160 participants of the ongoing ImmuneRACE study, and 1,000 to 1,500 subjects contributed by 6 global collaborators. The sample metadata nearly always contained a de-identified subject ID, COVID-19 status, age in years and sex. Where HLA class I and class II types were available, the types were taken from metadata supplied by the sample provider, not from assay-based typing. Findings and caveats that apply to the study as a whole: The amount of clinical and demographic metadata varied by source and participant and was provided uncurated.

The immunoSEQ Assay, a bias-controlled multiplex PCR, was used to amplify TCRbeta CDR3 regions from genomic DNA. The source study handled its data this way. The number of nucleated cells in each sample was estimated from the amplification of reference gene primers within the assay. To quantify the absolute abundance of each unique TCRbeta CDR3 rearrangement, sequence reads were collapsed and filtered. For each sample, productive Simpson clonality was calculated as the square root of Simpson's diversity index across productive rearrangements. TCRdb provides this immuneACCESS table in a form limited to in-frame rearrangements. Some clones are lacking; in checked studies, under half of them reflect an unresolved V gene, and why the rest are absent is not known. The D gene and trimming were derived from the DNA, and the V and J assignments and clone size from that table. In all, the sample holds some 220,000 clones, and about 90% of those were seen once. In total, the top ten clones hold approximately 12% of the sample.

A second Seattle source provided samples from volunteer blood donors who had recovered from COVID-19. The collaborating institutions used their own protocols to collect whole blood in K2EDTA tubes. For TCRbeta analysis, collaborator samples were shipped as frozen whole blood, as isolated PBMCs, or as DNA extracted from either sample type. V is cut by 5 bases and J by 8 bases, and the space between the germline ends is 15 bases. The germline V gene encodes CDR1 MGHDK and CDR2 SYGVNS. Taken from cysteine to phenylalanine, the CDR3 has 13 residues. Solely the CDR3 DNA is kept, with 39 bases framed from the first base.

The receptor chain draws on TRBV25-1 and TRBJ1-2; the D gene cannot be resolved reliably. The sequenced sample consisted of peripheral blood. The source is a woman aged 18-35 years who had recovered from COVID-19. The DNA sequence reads TGTGCCAGCAGTTTTCGGAACCTCGGGGGCTACACCTTC. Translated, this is CASSFRNLGGYTF.